The source of this T cell receptor (beta chain) is a study of blood T cell repertoires in COVID-19. Authors' analysis steps: Estimation of nucleated cell counts was performed using reference gene primer amplification. Clones were sequenced by immunoSEQ multiplex PCR, and TCRdb holds only the in-frame ones, with some missing. From that table come the V and J calls and clone size; the DNA was used to work out D and trimming. The sample includes under 200,000 clones, around four fifths seen only once; the top ten take approximately 12%. The CDR3 has 13 residues. Germline V CDR1 and CDR2: MNHEY, SVGAGI. Trimming cost V 5 bases and J 2 bases, with 10 bases left between them.

The chain recombines TRBV6-5 with TRBJ2-7; D gene ambiguous. The clonotype was recovered from a man between 65 and 79 years old who had recovered from COVID-19. What was sequenced was peripheral blood. CDR3 nucleotides: TGTGCCAGCAGTACCTACTCACCCTACGAGCAGTACTTC. Translated, it gives CASSTYSPYEQYF.